This TCR beta chain came from a study of T cells in Graves' hyperthyroidism and ophthalmopathy. At least ten counts were recorded for this clonotype. V lost 5 bases to trimming and J lost 1 base; unmatched junction nucleotides: 6. CDR3 length equals 15 residues. RNA transcripts were the template for amplifying TCR beta CDR3 regions. The primer set for the first-round RT-PCR of the TCR CDR3 was HTBI. MiXCR was run by TCRdb on the multiplex PCR reads, yielding one entry per CDR3 protein. This sample has hundreds of thousands of distinct CDR3 sequences, with around 15% found just once. This TCR was sampled from a middle-aged woman with Graves' ophthalmopathy. This chain uses TRBV12-3 or TRBV12-4 with TRBJ1-1; 8 bases map to TRBD1. The sample taken for sequencing was blood. The CDR3 DNA follows: TGTGCCAGCAGTCCAGACAGGGGAGGGAACACTGAAGCTTTCTTT. It specifies CASSPDRGGNTEAFF.